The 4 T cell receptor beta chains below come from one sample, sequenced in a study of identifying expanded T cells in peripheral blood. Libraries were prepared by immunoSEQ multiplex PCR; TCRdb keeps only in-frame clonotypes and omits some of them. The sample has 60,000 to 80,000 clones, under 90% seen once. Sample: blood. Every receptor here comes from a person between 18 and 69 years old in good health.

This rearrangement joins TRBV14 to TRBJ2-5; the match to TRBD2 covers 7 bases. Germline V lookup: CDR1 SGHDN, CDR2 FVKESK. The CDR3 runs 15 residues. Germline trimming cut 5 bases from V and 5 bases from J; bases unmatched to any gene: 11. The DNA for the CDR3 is TGTGCCAGCAGCAACTACCGGACTAGGTTTGAGACCCAGTACTTC. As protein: CASSNYRTRFETQYF.

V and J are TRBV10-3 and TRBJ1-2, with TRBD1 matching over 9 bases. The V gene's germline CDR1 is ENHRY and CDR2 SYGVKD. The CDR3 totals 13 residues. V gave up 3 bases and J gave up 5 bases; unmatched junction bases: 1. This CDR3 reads CAISDGTGYGYTF. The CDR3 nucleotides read TGTGCCATCAGTGACGGGACAGGGTATGGCTACACCTTC.

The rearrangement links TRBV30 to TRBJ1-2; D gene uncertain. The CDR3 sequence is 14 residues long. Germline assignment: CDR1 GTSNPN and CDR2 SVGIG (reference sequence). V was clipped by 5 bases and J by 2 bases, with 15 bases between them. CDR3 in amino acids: CAWRKGTSNYGYTF. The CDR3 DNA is TGTGCCTGGCGTAAGGGCACTAGCAACTATGGCTACACCTTC.

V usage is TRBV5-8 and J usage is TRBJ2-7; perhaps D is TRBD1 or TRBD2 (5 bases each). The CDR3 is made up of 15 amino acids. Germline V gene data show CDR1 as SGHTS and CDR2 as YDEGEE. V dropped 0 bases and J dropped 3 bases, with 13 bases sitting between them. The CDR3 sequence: CASSLGDGDYYEQYF. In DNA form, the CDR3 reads TGTGCCAGCAGCTTGGGGGACGGTGATTACTACGAGCAGTACTTC.